This T cell receptor beta chain stems from a study of control samples from healthy donors and cancer patients. The V end lost 4 bases, the J end lost 3 bases, and 4 bases lay between the germline ends. CDR3 length: 11 residues. CDR1 is SEHNR, CDR2 FQNEAQ, per germline (reference sequence). Assay used: immunoSEQ multiplex PCR; TCRdb lists only in-frame clones, some missing. Of around 200,000 clones listed, 85% to 95% were seen once; the top ten hold more than 1.1%. The V and J genes are TRBV7-9 and TRBJ2-7; D is uncertain. This TCR derives from a man aged 18 to 35 in good health. Source material: blood. The CDR3 coding sequence is TGTGCCAGCAGCTCGCTCTACGAGCAGTACTTC. Translated, it gives CASSSLYEQYF. The whole variable domain, filled in from reference TRBV7-9 and TRBJ2-7, reads DTGVSQNPRHKITKRGQNVTFRCDPISEHNRLYWYRQTLGQGPEFLTYFQNEAQLEKSRLLSDRFSAERPKGSFSTLEIQRTEQGDSAMYLCASSSLYEQYFGPGTRLTVT.